This T cell receptor beta chain emerged from a study of shared clonotypes between healthy human individuals. The CDR3 extends over 13 amino acids. Germline assignment: CDR1 MDHEN and CDR2 SYDVKM. Trimming removed 10 bases from V and 3 bases from J, with 15 bases in between. Using immunoSEQ multiplex PCR, the repertoire was profiled, and TCRdb retains in-frame clones only, with some absent. The sample shows over a million clones, more than 95% of them seen only once. The sample was naive CD4+ T cells sorted from blood. Subset here: CD45RA+ positively selected. This receptor was identified in a man aged 25 to 40 in good health. The rearrangement links TRBV28 to TRBJ1-2, with D perhaps matching TRBD1 (6 bases). CDR3 bases: TGTGCCACCAGACAGGTCGCTTACTATGGCTACACCTTC. Translated, it gives CATRQVAYYGYTF.